The 16 T cell receptor beta chains below all came from one sample that was sequenced in a study of blood T cell repertoires in COVID-19. Assay used: immunoSEQ multiplex PCR; TCRdb lists only in-frame clones, some missing. The profile covers about 33,000 clones, with approximately 85% appearing a single time and roughly 7.7% taken by the ten largest. The material sequenced was peripheral blood. Every receptor here comes from a human donor in a cohort sampled during active COVID-19.

In DNA, the CDR3 is TGTGCCAGCAGCCCAGGACAGGGCTCTGAAGCTTTCTTT. This gives the protein CASSPGQGSEAFF. V gene TRBV12-3 or TRBV12-4 combines with J gene TRBJ1-1; TRBD1 agrees at 8 bases. The CDR3 consists of 13 residues. The V and J ends lost 6 bases and 6 bases, in that order; junction bases with no gene match: 6.

This clone has more than one count but fewer than ten. The chain joins TRBV6-5 to TRBJ1-2, with D hard to call. Germline CDR1 MNHEY, CDR2 SVGAGI. This CDR3 comprises 16 residues. V was clipped by 2 bases and J by 4 bases, with 17 bases between them. The CDR3 reads CASSYGPRMSSYGYTF. The CDR3 region has the DNA TGTGCCAGCAGTTACGGGCCCAGGATGAGCAGCTATGGCTACACCTTC.

This clone has just one count. The chain couples TRBV7-9 to TRBJ2-2; 13 nucleotides match TRBD2. Germline trimming cut 5 bases from V and 0 bases from J; bases unmatched to any gene: 9. The germline V gene has CDR1 SEHNR and CDR2 FQNEAQ (reference sequence). This CDR3 is built from 19 residues. This CDR3 is CASSPGTSGINANTGELFF. CDR3 coding DNA: TGTGCCAGCAGCCCCGGGACTAGCGGGATTAATGCGAACACCGGGGAGCTGTTTTTT.

The chain joins TRBV28 to TRBJ2-7; TRBD1 aligns across 11 bases. This CDR3 is built from 14 residues. Trimming cost V 6 bases and J 3 bases; bases outside gene matches: 4. Germline CDR1 reads MDHEN; CDR2 reads SYDVKM. The CDR3 reads CASSPGTGGYEQYF. The DNA of the CDR3 is TGTGCCAGCAGCCCCGGGACAGGGGGCTACGAGCAGTACTTC.

The chain couples TRBV6-5 to TRBJ1-1, with TRBD1 matching 10 bases. The V gene end was trimmed by 8 bases and the J gene end by 5 bases; junction bases not matched to a gene: 8. Germline V gene sequence: CDR1 MNHEY, CDR2 SVGAGI. CDR3 length: 14 amino acids. The CDR3 DNA follows: TGTGCCAGCCAGACAGGGGGCGGGGGTACTGAAGCTTTCTTT. This translates into CASQTGGGGTEAFF.

V is TRBV6-5 and J is TRBJ1-4; TRBD1 matches at 9 bases. CDR3 size: 14 residues. The trim removed 6 bases at V and 5 bases at J, leaving 4 bases unmatched. Germline CDR1 and CDR2: MNHEY and SVGAGI. CDR3 residues: CASRPGTGNEKLFF. CDR3 nucleotides: TGTGCCAGCAGGCCCGGGACAGGGAATGAAAAACTGTTTTTT.

In the case of this clone: The same CDR3 can be traced to other DNA sequences in this sample. The chain employs TRBV27 and TRBJ2-5; D remains ambiguous. This CDR3 is 13 amino acids long. Germline V lookup: CDR1 MNHEY, CDR2 SMNVEV (reference sequence). Trimming left V 2 bases short and J 2 bases short, with 6 bases between. CDR3 in DNA: TGTGCCAGCAGTTTACGCGGACAAGAGACCCAGTACTTC. This codes for CASSLRGQETQYF.

The gene calls are TRBV24-1 and TRBJ1-2, with D unclear. Germline V gives CDR1 KGHDR, CDR2 SFDVKD. V lost 4 bases and J lost 4, with 9 bases in between. This CDR3 has 13 residues. The CDR3 DNA reads as TGTGCCACCAGTGACTGGGCTGGCTATGGCTACACCTTC. It specifies CATSDWAGYGYTF.

The J gene is TRBJ1-6, the V gene TRBV28; no definite D call. The V gene lost 1 base and the J gene lost 0 bases, with 10 bases spanning the gap. Germline lookup yields CDR1 MDHEN and CDR2 SYDVKM. The CDR3 has 17 amino acids. As DNA, the CDR3 is TGTGCCAGCAGTTTATATCAGGCGAGCTCCTATAATTCACCCCTCCACTTT. It encodes CASSLYQASSYNSPLHF.

The gene calls are TRBV28 and TRBJ1-1; 9 bases match TRBD1. J lost 0 bases, V lost 6 bases, and 2 bases had no gene match. This CDR3 spans 14 amino acids. CDR1 MDHEN and CDR2 SYDVKM come from the germline V gene. CDR3 bases: TGTGCCAGCAGGTGGGACAGGGTGAACACTGAAGCTTTCTTT. Its protein product is CASRWDRVNTEAFF.

This clone is medium-sized. The V call is TRBV30, the J call TRBJ1-4, with a tentative D call TRBD1 (6 bases). This CDR3 is 15 amino acids long. V lost 2 bases and J 7 bases, leaving 17 bases between the germline ends. Germline CDR1 GTSNPN, CDR2 SVGIG (reference sequence). CDR3 sequence: CAWSPGFNRAEKLFF. The CDR3 DNA sequence: TGTGCCTGGAGTCCGGGCTTCAACAGGGCTGAAAAACTGTTTTTT.

The rearrangement links TRBV3-1 (or the pseudogene TRBV3-2) to TRBJ1-3; D uncertain. The CDR3 length is 12 residues. V gave up 6 bases and J gave up 3 bases, with 6 bases separating them. Germline values: CDR1 LGHDT, CDR2 YNNKEL (reference sequence). CDR3 nucleotides: TGTGCCAGCAGGTCGGGTGGAAACACCATATATTTT. Its translation is CASRSGGNTIYF.

This chain uses TRBV6-5 with TRBJ1-2, with 8 bases fitting TRBD1. Germline CDR1 and CDR2: MNHEY and SVGAGI. This CDR3 contains 15 residues. V shed 2 bases, J shed 3 bases, and the junction held 5 bases outside the gene matches. CDR3 in amino acids: CASSYQGQGHYGYTF. The DNA of the CDR3 is TGTGCCAGCAGTTACCAAGGACAGGGACACTATGGCTACACCTTC.

The rearrangement joins TRBV3-1 (or the pseudogene TRBV3-2) to TRBJ1-3; TRBD1 matches 8 bases. Germline CDR1 reads LGHDT; CDR2 reads YNNKEL (reference sequence). V lost 3 bases to trimming and J lost 4 bases; unmatched junction nucleotides: 8. The CDR3 contains 16 residues. The CDR3 sequence is CASSHLTGVAGNTIYF. The DNA for the CDR3 is TGTGCCAGCAGCCATCTGACAGGGGTAGCGGGAAACACCATATATTTT.

The rearrangement joins TRBV16 to TRBJ2-2; 9 bases fit TRBD1. Germline loops: CDR1 KGHSY, CDR2 FQNENV. V dropped 2 bases and J dropped 4; count of bases not matched to a gene: 11. The CDR3 length is 18 residues. The CDR3 loop reads CASSQTGTGSLTTGELFF. Written as DNA, the CDR3 is TGTGCCAGCAGCCAAACCGGGACAGGGTCTTTAACCACCGGGGAGCTGTTTTTT.

V and J are TRBV12-3 or TRBV12-4 and TRBJ1-5, with unresolved D. With 3 bases removed from V and 6 bases from J, the gap between germline ends came to 6 bases. CDR3 size: 12 residues. The CDR3 DNA is TGTGCCAGCAGTTTTAGTTTTCAGCCCCAGCATTTT. Protein product: CASSFSFQPQHF.